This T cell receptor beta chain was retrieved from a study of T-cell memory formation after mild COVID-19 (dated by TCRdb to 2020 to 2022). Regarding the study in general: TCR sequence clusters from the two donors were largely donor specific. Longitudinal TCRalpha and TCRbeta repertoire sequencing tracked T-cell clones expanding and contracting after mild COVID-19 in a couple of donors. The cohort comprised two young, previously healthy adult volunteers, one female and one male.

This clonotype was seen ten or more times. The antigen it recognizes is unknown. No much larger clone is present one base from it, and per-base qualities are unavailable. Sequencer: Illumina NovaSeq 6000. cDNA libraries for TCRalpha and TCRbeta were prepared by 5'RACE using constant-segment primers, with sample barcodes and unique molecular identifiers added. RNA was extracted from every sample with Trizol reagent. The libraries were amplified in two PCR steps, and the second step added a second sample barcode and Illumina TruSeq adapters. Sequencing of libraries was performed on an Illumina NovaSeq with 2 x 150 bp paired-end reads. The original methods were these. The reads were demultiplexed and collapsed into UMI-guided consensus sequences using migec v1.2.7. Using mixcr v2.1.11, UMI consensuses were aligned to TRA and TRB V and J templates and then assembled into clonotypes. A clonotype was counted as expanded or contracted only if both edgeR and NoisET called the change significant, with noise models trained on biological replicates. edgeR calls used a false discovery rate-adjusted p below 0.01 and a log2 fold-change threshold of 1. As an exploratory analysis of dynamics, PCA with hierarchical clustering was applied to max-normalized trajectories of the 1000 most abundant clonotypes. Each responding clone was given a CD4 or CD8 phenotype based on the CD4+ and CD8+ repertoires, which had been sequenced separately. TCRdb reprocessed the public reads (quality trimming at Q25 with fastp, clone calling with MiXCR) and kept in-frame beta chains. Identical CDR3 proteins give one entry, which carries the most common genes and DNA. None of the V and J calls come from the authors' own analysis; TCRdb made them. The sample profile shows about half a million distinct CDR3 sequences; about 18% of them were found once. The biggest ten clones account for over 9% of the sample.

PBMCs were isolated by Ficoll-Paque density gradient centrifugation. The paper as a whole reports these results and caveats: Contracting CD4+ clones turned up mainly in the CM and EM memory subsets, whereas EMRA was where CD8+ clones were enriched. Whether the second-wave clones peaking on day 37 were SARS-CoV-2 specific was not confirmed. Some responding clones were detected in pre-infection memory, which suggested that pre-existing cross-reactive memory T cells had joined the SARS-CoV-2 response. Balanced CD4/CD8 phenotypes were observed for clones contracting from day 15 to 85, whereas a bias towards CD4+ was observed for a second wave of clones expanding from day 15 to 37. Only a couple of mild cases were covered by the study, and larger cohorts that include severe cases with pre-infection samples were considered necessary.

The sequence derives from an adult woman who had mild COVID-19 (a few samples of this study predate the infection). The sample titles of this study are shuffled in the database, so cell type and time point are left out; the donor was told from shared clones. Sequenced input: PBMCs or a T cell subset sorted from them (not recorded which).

The CDR3 region reads CASSQGASGTYEQYF. The nucleotides read TGTGCCAGTAGCCAGGGGGCTAGCGGGACCTACGAGCAGTACTTC. This receptor chain uses TRBV19 and TRBJ2-7, and possibly TRBD2, on 9 matching bases. Per the germline V gene (reference sequence), LNHDA is the CDR1 and SQIVND is the CDR2. V lost 6 bases and J lost 2 bases; the stretch between them is 17 bases long. Spanning cysteine to phenylalanine, the CDR3 consists of 15 amino acids. Only CDR3 DNA is held: 45 bases, read in frame from base 1.